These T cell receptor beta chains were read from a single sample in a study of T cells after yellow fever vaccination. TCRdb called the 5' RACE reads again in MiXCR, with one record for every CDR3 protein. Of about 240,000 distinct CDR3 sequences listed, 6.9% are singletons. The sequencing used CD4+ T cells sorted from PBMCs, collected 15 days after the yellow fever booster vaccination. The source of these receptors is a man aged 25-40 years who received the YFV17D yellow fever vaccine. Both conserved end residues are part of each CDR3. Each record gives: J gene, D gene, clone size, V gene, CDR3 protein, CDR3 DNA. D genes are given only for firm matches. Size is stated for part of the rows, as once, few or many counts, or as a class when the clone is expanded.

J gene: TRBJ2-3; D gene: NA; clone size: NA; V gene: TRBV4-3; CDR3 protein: CASSHGSSGTDTQYF; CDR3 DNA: TGCGCCAGCAGCCACGGCTCTAGCGGCACAGATACGCAGTATTTT
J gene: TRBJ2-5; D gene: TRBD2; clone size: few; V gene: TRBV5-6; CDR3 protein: CASSLVASGETQYF; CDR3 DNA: TGTGCCAGCAGCTTGGTGGCTAGCGGGGAGACCCAGTACTTC
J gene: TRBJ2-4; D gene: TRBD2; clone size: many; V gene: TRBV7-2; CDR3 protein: CASSLAGSSGLWIQYF; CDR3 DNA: TGTGCCAGCAGCTTAGCGGGTTCTAGCGGCCTTTGGATTCAGTACTTC
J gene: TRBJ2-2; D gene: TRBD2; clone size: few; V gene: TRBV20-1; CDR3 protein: CSASPSGSFGELFF; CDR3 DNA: TGCAGTGCTAGCCCCAGCGGGAGCTTCGGGGAGCTGTTTTTT
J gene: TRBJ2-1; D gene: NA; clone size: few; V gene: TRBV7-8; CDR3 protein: CASNQGTAYNEQFF; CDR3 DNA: TGTGCCAGCAACCAGGGCACAGCCTACAATGAGCAGTTCTTC
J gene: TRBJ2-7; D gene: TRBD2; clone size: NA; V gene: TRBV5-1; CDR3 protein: CASSLGPLAEGYEQYF; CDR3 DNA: TGCGCCAGCAGCTTGGGCCCACTAGCGGAGGGGTACGAGCAGTACTTC
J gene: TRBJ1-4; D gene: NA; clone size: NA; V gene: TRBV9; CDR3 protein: CASSVDYRGHEKLFF; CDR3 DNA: TGTGCCAGCAGCGTAGATTACCGAGGCCACGAAAAACTGTTTTTT
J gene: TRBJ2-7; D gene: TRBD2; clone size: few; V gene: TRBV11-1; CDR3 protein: CASSTTQGLAGRILYEQYF; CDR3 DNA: TGTGCCAGCAGCACGACACAAGGACTAGCGGGACGAATTCTCTACGAGCAGTACTTC
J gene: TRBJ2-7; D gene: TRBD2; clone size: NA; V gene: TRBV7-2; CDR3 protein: CASSFERELGYEQYF; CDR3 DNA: TGTGCCAGCAGCTTTGAGCGGGAGTTGGGATACGAGCAGTACTTC
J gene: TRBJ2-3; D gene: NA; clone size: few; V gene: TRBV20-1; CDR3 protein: CSWEDSLTDTQYF; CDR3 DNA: TGCAGCTGGGAGGACAGCCTCACAGATACGCAGTATTTT
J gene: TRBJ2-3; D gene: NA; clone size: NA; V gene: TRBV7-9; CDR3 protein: CASNLGRDTDTQYF; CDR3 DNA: TGTGCCAGCAACTTAGGTAGGGACACAGATACGCAGTATTTT
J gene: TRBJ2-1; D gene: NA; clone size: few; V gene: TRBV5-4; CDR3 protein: CASSLEGGRANEQFF; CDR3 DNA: TGTGCCAGCAGCTTGGAGGGGGGGAGGGCCAATGAGCAGTTCTTC
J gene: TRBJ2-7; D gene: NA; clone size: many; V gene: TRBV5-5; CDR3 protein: CASSSQTTGRGQYF; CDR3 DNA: TGTGCCAGCAGCTCCCAAACAACAGGCCGGGGGCAGTACTTC
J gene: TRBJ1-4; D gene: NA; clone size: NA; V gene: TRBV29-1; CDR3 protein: CSVEGSRPNEKLFF; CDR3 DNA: TGCAGCGTTGAAGGGTCGCGGCCTAATGAAAAACTGTTTTTT
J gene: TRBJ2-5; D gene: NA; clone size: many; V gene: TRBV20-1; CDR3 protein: CSARGPLGETQYF; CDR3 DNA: TGCAGTGCTAGAGGTCCCCTCGGGGAGACCCAGTACTTC